These 22 T cell receptor beta chains share one sample of origin, sequenced in a study of shared clonotypes between healthy human individuals. Libraries were prepared by immunoSEQ multiplex PCR; TCRdb keeps only in-frame clonotypes and omits some of them. The data hold about a million clones, with 70% to 80% observed a single time. Sequencing was done on a sample of memory CD4+ T cells from PBMCs. Subset reported: CD45RA-negative fraction. The receptors come from a young man in good health. Some clones in this sample may be carry-over from other donors' samples.

V usage is TRBV7-9 and J usage is TRBJ2-3; the D gene is possibly TRBD1 (6 bases). This CDR3 comprises 12 residues. Trimming left V 4 bases short and J 6 bases short, with 8 bases between. CDR1 and CDR2 (germline): SEHNR, FQNEAQ (reference sequence). CDR3: CASSSQGDTQYF. As DNA, the CDR3 is TGTGCCAGCAGCTCCCAGGGGGATACGCAGTATTTT. The whole variable domain, filled in from reference TRBV7-9 and TRBJ2-3, reads DTGVSQNPRHKITKRGQNVTFRCDPISEHNRLYWYRQTLGQGPEFLTYFQNEAQLEKSRLLSDRFSAERPKGSFSTLEIQRTEQGDSAMYLCASSSQGDTQYFGPGTRLTVL.

This chain joins TRBV28 and TRBJ2-7, with TRBD2 as a possible D gene (6 bases). CDR3 length: 18 residues. The V gene's germline CDR1 is MDHEN and CDR2 SYDVKM. V dropped 8 bases and J dropped 3 bases, with 29 bases sitting between them. DNA of the CDR3: TGTGCCAGCCGAACCGGGACTCGAGGGATCTTGCTCAACTACGAGCAGTACTTC. Translating gives CASRTGTRGILLNYEQYF.

This clone occurred a few times. The chain carries TRBV5-1 and TRBJ2-7; possibly TRBD1 for D (5 bases). CDR3 size: 14 residues. Between the trimmed V and J ends, which lost 0 bases and 5 bases, there was a span of 12 bases. In germline, CDR1 is SGHRS, CDR2 YFSETQ. CDR3 region: CASSLGRADHEQYF. CDR3 in DNA: TGCGCCAGCAGCTTGGGCAGGGCCGACCACGAGCAGTACTTC.

V and J are TRBV7-2 and TRBJ2-7; either TRBD1 or TRBD2 may supply D (5 bases each). Germline assignment: CDR1 SGHTA and CDR2 FQGNSA. CDR3 size: 17 residues. Trimming removed 2 bases at V and 0 bases at J, with 17 bases between. DNA for the CDR3: TGTGCCAGCAGCTTAATCCGGGGCGGGCCAAGCTCCTACGAGCAGTACTTC. Translating gives CASSLIRGGPSSYEQYF.

The chain combines TRBV5-1 with TRBJ2-5; 12 nucleotides line up with TRBD1. The CDR3 consists of 16 residues. CDR1 and CDR2 (germline): SGHRS, YFSETQ. V shed 1 base and J 5 bases; nucleotides not matched to a gene: 6. CDR3 loop: CASSLWDRGLGETQYF. The CDR3 region has the DNA TGCGCCAGCAGCTTGTGGGACAGGGGGCTCGGTGAGACCCAGTACTTC. Filled out from reference TRBV5-1 and TRBJ2-5, the complete variable domain reads KAGVTQTPRYLIKTRGQQVTLSCSPISGHRSVSWYQQTPGQGLQFLFEYFSETQRNKGNFPGRFSGRQFSNSRSEMNVSTLELGDSALYLCASSLWDRGLGETQYFGPGTRLLVL.

V usage is TRBV11-3 and J usage is TRBJ1-1; possibly TRBD1 for D (6 bases). In germline, CDR1 is SGHNT, CDR2 YENEEA. This CDR3 is 13 amino acids long. V was clipped by 5 bases and J by 8 bases, with 15 bases between them. The CDR3 DNA sequence: TGTGCCAGCAGCCAAGACCGGGACATGGAAGCTTTCTTT. This translates into CASSQDRDMEAFF.

The chain uses TRBV5-1 and TRBJ2-7; 7 nucleotides match TRBD1. Germline trimming cut 4 bases from V and 2 bases from J; bases unmatched to any gene: 9. The germline gives CDR1 SGHRS, CDR2 YFSETQ. The CDR3 sequence is 15 residues long. The CDR3 loop is CASSPGYGTAYEQYF. The CDR3 DNA is TGCGCCAGCAGCCCGGGCTACGGGACAGCCTACGAGCAGTACTTC.

The chain joins TRBV5-4 to TRBJ2-1, with D possibly TRBD2 on 7 matching bases. CDR1 SGHNT and CDR2 YYREEE come from the germline V gene (reference sequence). Deletions cut 0 bases from V and 15 bases from J, with 16 bases between. This CDR3 is 13 amino acids long. The CDR3 loop reads CASSLATGTTPFF. In DNA, the CDR3 is TGTGCCAGCAGCTTGGCCACAGGGACTACTCCGTTCTTC.

This chain's CDR3 is CASSLTGRAEKLFF. The CDR3 DNA reads as TGTGCCAGCAGCTTAACGGGACGGGCAGAAAAACTGTTTTTT. The rearrangement links TRBV11-2 to TRBJ1-4, with D possibly being TRBD1 (5 bases). Trimming pared 2 bases from V and 8 bases from J, leaving 12 bases between. CDR3 length: 14 residues. Germline V gives CDR1 SGHAT, CDR2 FQNNGV. The whole variable domain, filled in from reference TRBV11-2 and TRBJ1-4, reads EAGVAQSPRYKIIEKRQSVAFWCNPISGHATLYWYQQILGQGPKLLIQFQNNGVVDDSQLPKDRFSAERLKGVDSTLKIQPAKLEDSAVYLCASSLTGRAEKLFFGSGTQLSVL.

This chain links TRBV18 with TRBJ1-4, with D tentatively TRBD1 (5 bases). CDR1 is KGHSH and CDR2 is LQKENI in the germline V gene. V gave up 2 bases and J gave up 7 bases, with 17 bases separating them. This CDR3 region has 16 residues. The CDR3 DNA reads as TGTGCCAGCTCACCATGGCAAGTTCAGGGCGCTGAAAAACTGTTTTTT. Residues: CASSPWQVQGAEKLFF.

The chain couples TRBV5-1 to TRBJ1-2, with 9 bases that match TRBD1. The length of the CDR3 is 15 residues. Trimming at V came to 1 base and at J to 2 bases, leaving 3 bases not matched to a gene. Germline V gene sequence: CDR1 SGHRS, CDR2 YFSETQ. The CDR3 region is CASSLPDRGNYGYTF. The DNA of the CDR3 is TGCGCCAGCAGCTTGCCAGACAGGGGGAACTATGGCTACACCTTC.

V usage is TRBV28 and J usage is TRBJ1-2; D perhaps matches TRBD1 (5 bases). V lost 2 bases and J 5 bases, leaving 12 bases between the germline ends. The CDR3 is 14 amino acids. Germline values: CDR1 MDHEN, CDR2 SYDVKM. The CDR3 loop reads CASSLIGKGYGYTF. In DNA, the CDR3 is TGTGCCAGCAGTTTAATAGGGAAGGGGTATGGCTACACCTTC.

V is TRBV7-9 and J is TRBJ2-1; perhaps TRBD1 as D (6 bases). The CDR3 consists of 13 residues. Per germline, CDR1 SEHNR and CDR2 FQNEAQ (reference sequence). Trimming stripped 2 bases from V and 6 bases from J, with 8 bases between. This chain's CDR3 is CASSLSRGNEQFF. As DNA, the CDR3 is TGTGCCAGCAGCTTATCCAGGGGCAATGAGCAGTTCTTC.

J is TRBJ2-1 and V is TRBV5-1; D possibly corresponds to TRBD1 (5 bases). CDR3 size: 12 residues. The germline V and J ends were trimmed by 4 bases and 8 bases, with 10 bases remaining between them. Germline CDR1 is SGHRS and CDR2 is YFSETQ. The CDR3 sequence: CASSPAGHEQFF. CDR3 DNA sequence: TGCGCCAGCAGCCCAGCAGGGCATGAGCAGTTCTTC.

V gene TRBV9 combines with J gene TRBJ2-5, with TRBD2 identical over 13 bases. Germline-derived CDR1 and CDR2 are SGDLS and YYNGEE. The V gene end was trimmed by 4 bases and the J gene end by 2 bases; junction bases not matched to a gene: 8. The CDR3 has 17 residues. CDR3 sequence: CASSTWTSGSLQETQYF. In DNA, the CDR3 is TGTGCCAGCAGCACTTGGACTAGCGGGAGCCTTCAAGAGACCCAGTACTTC.

V gene TRBV7-2 combines with J gene TRBJ1-5; a possible D gene is TRBD1 (6 bases). In germline, CDR1 is SGHTA, CDR2 FQGNSA. V lost 5 bases to trimming and J lost 6 bases, with 8 bases between them. The CDR3 runs to 12 residues. CDR3 nucleotides: TGTGCCAGCAGCACCAGGGGTCAGCCCCAGCATTTT. Its translation: CASSTRGQPQHF. The whole variable domain, remainder taken from reference TRBV7-2 and TRBJ1-5, is GAGVSQSPSNKVTEKGKDVELRCDPISGHTALYWYRQSLGQGLEFLIYFQGNSAPDKSGLPSDRFSAERTGGSVSTLTIQRTQQEDSAVYLCASSTRGQPQHFGDGTRLSIL.

This clone showed up just once. The chain employs TRBV28 and TRBJ2-1; 10 bases fit TRBD2. The CDR3 consists of 16 residues. Germline V gives CDR1 MDHEN, CDR2 SYDVKM. J lost 9 bases, V lost 5 bases, and 13 bases had no gene match. CDR3 DNA sequence: TGTGCCAGCAGTCCTGGAGGGCTAGCGGGAGTCGGTGAGCAGTTCTTC. It codes for CASSPGGLAGVGEQFF.

The chain is built from TRBV6-1 and TRBJ2-3, with D maybe TRBD2 (6 bases). CDR1 is MNHNS, CDR2 SASEGT, per germline. The CDR3 length is 11 residues. The V end was cut by 6 bases, the J end by 9 bases, with 10 bases between. The CDR3 reads CASRLGGTQYF. CDR3 nucleotides: TGTGCCAGCAGGCTAGGAGGGACGCAGTATTTT.

This clone was observed once. A much larger clonotype is one base distant, so this may be a read error. The chain is built from TRBV28 and TRBJ1-5; D is undetermined. Germline V gene sequence: CDR1 MDHEN, CDR2 SYDVKM. V lost 0 bases and J 8 bases, leaving 2 bases between the germline ends. This CDR3 has 11 amino acids. The DNA for the CDR3 is TGTGCCAGCAGTTTATGGGAGCCCCAGCATTTT. Translation gives CASSLWEPQHF.

The genes are TRBV28 and TRBJ1-4; 9 bases are a match to TRBD1. Looked up from germline, CDR1 is MDHEN and CDR2 is SYDVKM. Germline trimming cut 3 bases from V and 5 bases from J; bases unmatched to any gene: 4. This CDR3 spans 15 amino acids. CDR3 region: CASSLAGQGNEKLFF. In nucleotides, the CDR3 is TGTGCCAGCAGTTTGGCGGGACAGGGAAATGAAAAACTGTTTTTT.

This clone occurred once. This chain joins TRBV28 and TRBJ2-5, with D unresolved. CDR3 size: 13 residues. Germline CDR1 and CDR2: MDHEN and SYDVKM. The V and J ends lost 2 bases and 7 bases respectively, with 11 bases between them. The CDR3 nucleotides are TGTGCCAGCAGTTTAGCGGTAGTAGCGACCCAGTACTTC. It translates to CASSLAVVATQYF. The variable domain in full, with the rest retrieved from reference TRBV28 and TRBJ2-5, is DVKVTQSSRYLVKRTGEKVFLECVQDMDHENMFWYRQDPGLGLRLIYFSYDVKMKEKGDIPEGYSVSREKKERFSLILESASTNQTSMYLCASSLAVVATQYFGPGTRLLVL.

The chain uses TRBV4-1 and TRBJ2-3, with 7 bases matching TRBD2. Germline values: CDR1 MGHRA, CDR2 YSYEKL. CDR3 length: 15 residues. V gave up 1 base and J gave up 1 base; unmatched junction bases: 2. This CDR3 is CASSQGAGGTDTQYF. The CDR3 DNA reads as TGCGCCAGCAGCCAAGGCGCGGGAGGCACAGATACGCAGTATTTT.